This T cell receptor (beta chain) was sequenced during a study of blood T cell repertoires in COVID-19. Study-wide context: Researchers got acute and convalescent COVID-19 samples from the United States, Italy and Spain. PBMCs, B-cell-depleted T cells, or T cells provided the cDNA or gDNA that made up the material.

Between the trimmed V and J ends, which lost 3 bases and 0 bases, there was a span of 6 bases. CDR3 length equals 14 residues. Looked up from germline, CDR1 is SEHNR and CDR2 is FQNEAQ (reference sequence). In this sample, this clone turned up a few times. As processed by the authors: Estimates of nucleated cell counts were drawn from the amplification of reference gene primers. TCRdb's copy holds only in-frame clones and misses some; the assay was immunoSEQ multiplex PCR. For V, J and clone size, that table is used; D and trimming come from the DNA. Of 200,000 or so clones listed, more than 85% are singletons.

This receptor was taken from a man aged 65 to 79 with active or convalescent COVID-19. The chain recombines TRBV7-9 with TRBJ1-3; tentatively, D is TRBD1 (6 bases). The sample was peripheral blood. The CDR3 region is CASSLTGSGNTIYF. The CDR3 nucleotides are TGTGCCAGCAGCTTGACAGGCTCTGGAAACACCATATATTTT.